The clone carrying this T cell receptor beta chain has at least ten counts. The record originates from a study of identical twins. The germline V gene encodes CDR1 DFQATT and CDR2 SNEGSKA (reference sequence). The CDR3 consists of 16 residues. Trimming at V came to 0 bases and at J to 8 bases, leaving 7 bases not matched to a gene. Each CDR3 protein is one row after TCRdb ran MiXCR on the 5' RACE reads. The data hold about 550,000 distinct CDR3 sequences, with approximately 20% observed a single time. The same specimen was also included in a second study, on yellow fever vaccine responses in identical twins.

J is TRBJ2-1 and V is TRBV20-1, with 13 bases matching TRBD2. Sequences were obtained from CD4+ T cells sorted from blood. This sequence was found in a woman between 18 and 30 years old in good health. CDR3 DNA: TGCAGTGCTAGAGATCCCACTAGCGGGAGGGCCGATGAGCAGTTCTTC. Encoded protein: CSARDPTSGRADEQFF.